Listed below are T cell receptor beta chains from one sample, sequenced in a study of type 1 and type 2 diabetes patients. TCRdb fed the multiplex PCR reads into MiXCR, producing one record per CDR3 protein. The sample contains 250,000 or so distinct CDR3 sequences, roughly 50% of which appear only once. The sequenced material came from peripheral blood mononuclear cells (PBMCs). These receptors were obtained from a man between 18 and 35 years old with type 2 diabetes. The CDR3 runs from the conserved cysteine through the conserved F or W. D genes are given only for firm matches. Only part of the rows carry a size: once, few, many, or a class if the clone is expanded.

abundance	d_gene	len	v_gene	j_gene	CDR3aa	CDR3nt
many	-	14	TRBV2	TRBJ2-7	CASSEIRDARYWYF	TGTGCCAGCAGTGAAATAAGGGACGCCCGGTACTGGTACTTC
-	-	14	TRBV19	TRBJ2-1	CASSMFSGSDEQFF	TGTGCCAGTAGTATGTTCTCAGGGTCGGATGAGCAGTTCTTC
-	-	12	TRBV20-1	TRBJ2-7	CSARQGTYEQYF	TGCAGTGCTAGGCAGGGTACCTACGAGCAGTACTTC
-	-	13	TRBV5-1	TRBJ1-3	CASSPWGGNTIYF	TGCGCCAGCAGCCCTTGGGGGGGAAACACCATATATTTT
-	-	14	TRBV12-3/TRBV12-4	TRBJ2-5	CASSRGTNQETQYF	TGTGCCAGCAGTCGAGGGACAAACCAAGAGACCCAGTACTTC
few	-	13	TRBV7-2	TRBJ2-7	CASSLDTTYEQYF	TGTGCCAGCAGCCTGGACACTACCTACGAGCAGTACTTC
few	-	12	TRBV12-3/TRBV12-4	TRBJ1-3	CASSFSGNTIYF	TGTGCCAGCAGTTTTTCCGGAAACACCATATATTTT
few	-	12	TRBV29-1	TRBJ2-7	CSVEVLGEEQYF	TGCAGCGTTGAGGTACTCGGAGAAGAGCAGTACTTC
-	-	16	TRBV4-2	TRBJ2-2	CASSQARGSNTGELFF	TGTGCCAGCAGCCAAGCCCGGGGCAGTAACACCGGGGAGCTGTTTTTT
-	-	14	TRBV10-3	TRBJ1-2	CAISESADLNGYTF	TGTGCCATCAGTGAGTCGGCCGACCTGAATGGCTACACCTTC
few	-	11	TRBV20-1	TRBJ2-5	CSGQVQETQYF	TGCAGTGGACAGGTCCAAGAGACCCAGTACTTC
few	TRBD2	15	TRBV25-1	TRBJ2-3	CASSRTSGFTDTQYF	TGTGCCAGCAGCCGGACTAGCGGGTTCACAGATACGCAGTATTTT
-	-	17	TRBV2	TRBJ2-1	CASSSTGALVFGNEQFF	TGTGCCAGCAGCTCCACCGGAGCACTAGTTTTCGGCAATGAGCAGTTCTTC
-	-	14	TRBV27	TRBJ2-7	CASSLGGPGSEQYF	TGTGCCAGCAGTTTAGGGGGGCCGGGGAGCGAGCAGTACTTC
-	-	15	TRBV7-3	TRBJ2-7	CASSQEAASAYEQYF	TGCGCCAGCAGCCAAGAAGCGGCGTCTGCCTACGAGCAGTACTTC
few	TRBD1	14	TRBV2	TRBJ2-7	CASESPGQGDEQYF	TGTGCCAGCGAGTCCCCGGGACAGGGGGACGAGCAGTACTTC
few	-	16	TRBV6-2/TRBV6-3	TRBJ2-7	CASSYRTGQFTYEQYF	TGTGCCAGCAGTTACAGAACAGGGCAGTTCACCTACGAGCAGTACTTC
few	-	14	TRBV24-1	TRBJ2-5	CATAPQRASETQYF	TGTGCCACCGCCCCACAGAGGGCTTCCGAGACCCAGTACTTC
-	TRBD2	14	TRBV13	TRBJ2-7	CASSQVAGDSEQYF	TGTGCCAGCAGCCAAGTAGCGGGAGACTCCGAGCAGTACTTC
-	-	14	TRBV7-3	TRBJ2-5	CASSSFPRQETQYF	TGTGCCAGCAGCTCTTTCCCCAGACAAGAGACCCAGTACTTC
few	-	14	TRBV6-6	TRBJ2-7	CASSSWQDPYEQYF	TGTGCCAGCAGTTCTTGGCAGGATCCCTACGAGCAGTACTTC
-	-	14	TRBV11-2	TRBJ2-5	CASRWAQGAETQYF	TGTGCCAGCAGGTGGGCGCAGGGCGCAGAGACCCAGTACTTC
-	TRBD1	14	TRBV7-2	TRBJ2-7	CASSLTARGYEQYF	TGTGCCAGCAGCTTAACGGCCAGGGGGTACGAGCAGTACTTC
-	-	16	TRBV19	TRBJ1-5	CASSVGPGRSNQPQHF	TGTGCCAGTAGCGTCGGCCCAGGGCGCAGCAATCAGCCCCAGCATTTT
-	-	13	TRBV28	TRBJ1-1	CASTWGGTTEAFF	TGTGCCAGCACATGGGGAGGCACCACTGAAGCTTTCTTT
once	TRBD1	16	TRBV24-1	TRBJ2-1	CATSDFGTGARDEQFF	TGTGCCACCAGTGATTTTGGGACAGGGGCCAGGGATGAGCAGTTCTTC
-	-	17	TRBV7-8	TRBJ2-3	CASSVAPQGLGTDTQYF	TGTGCCAGCAGCGTAGCTCCCCAGGGGCTGGGGACAGATACGCAGTATTTT
few	-	13	TRBV30	TRBJ2-5	CAWTTDPQETQYF	TGTGCCTGGACGACAGACCCTCAAGAGACCCAGTACTTC